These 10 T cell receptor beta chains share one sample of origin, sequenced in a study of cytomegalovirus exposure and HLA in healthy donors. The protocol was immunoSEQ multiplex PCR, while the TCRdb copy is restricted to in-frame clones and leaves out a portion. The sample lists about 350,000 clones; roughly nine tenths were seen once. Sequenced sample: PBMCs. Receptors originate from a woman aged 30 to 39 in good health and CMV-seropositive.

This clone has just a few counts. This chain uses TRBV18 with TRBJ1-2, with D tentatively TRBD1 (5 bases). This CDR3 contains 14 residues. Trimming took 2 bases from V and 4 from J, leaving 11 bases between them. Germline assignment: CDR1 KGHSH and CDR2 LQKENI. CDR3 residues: CASSPGGSFYGYTF. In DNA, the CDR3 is TGTGCCAGCTCACCAGGGGGGAGTTTCTATGGCTACACCTTC.

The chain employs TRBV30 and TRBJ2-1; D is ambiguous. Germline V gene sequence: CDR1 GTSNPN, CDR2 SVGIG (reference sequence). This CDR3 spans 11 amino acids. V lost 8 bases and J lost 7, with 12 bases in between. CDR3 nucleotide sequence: TGTGCCGTTCTGACCCCGAATGAGCAGTTCTTC. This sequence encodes CAVLTPNEQFF.

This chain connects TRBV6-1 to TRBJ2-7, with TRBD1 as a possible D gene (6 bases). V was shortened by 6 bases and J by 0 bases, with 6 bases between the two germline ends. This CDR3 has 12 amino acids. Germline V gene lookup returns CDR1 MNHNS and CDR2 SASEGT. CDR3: CASRDSSYEQYF. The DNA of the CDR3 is TGTGCCAGCAGGGACAGCTCCTACGAGCAGTACTTC.

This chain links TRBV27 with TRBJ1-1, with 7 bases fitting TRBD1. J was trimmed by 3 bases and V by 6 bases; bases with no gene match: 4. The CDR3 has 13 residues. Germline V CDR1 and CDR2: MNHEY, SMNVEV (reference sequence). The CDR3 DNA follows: TGTGCCAGCAGGACAGGGTTGTACACTGAAGCTTTCTTT. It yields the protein CASRTGLYTEAFF.

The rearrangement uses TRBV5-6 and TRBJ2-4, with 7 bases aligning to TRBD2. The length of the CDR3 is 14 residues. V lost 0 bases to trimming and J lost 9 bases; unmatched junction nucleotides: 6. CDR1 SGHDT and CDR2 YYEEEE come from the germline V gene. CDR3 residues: CASSLEGTGGIQYF. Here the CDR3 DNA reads TGTGCCAGCAGCTTGGAGGGGACGGGGGGCATTCAGTACTTC.

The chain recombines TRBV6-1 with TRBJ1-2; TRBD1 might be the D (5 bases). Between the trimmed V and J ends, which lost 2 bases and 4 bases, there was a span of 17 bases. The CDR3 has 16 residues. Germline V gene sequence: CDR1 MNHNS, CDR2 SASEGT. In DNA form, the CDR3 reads TGTGCCAGCAGTGAATCTCCCGACAGCTCGCCCTATGGCTACACCTTC. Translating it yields CASSESPDSSPYGYTF.

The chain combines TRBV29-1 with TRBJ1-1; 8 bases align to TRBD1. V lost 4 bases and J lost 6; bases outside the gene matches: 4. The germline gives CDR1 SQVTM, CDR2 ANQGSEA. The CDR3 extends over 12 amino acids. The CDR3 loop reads CSVGAGGSEAFF. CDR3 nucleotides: TGCAGCGTTGGGGCAGGGGGCTCTGAAGCTTTCTTT.

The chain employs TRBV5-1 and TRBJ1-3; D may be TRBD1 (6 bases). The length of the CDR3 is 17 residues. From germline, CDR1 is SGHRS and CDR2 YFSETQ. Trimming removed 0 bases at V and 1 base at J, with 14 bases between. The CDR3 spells CASSLATGPGSGNTIYF. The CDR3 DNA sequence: TGCGCCAGCAGCTTGGCAACAGGGCCCGGATCTGGAAACACCATATATTTT.

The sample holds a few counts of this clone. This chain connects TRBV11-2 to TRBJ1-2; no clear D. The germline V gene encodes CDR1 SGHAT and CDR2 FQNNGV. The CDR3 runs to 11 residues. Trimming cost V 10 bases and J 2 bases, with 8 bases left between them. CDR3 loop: CAIATNYGYTF. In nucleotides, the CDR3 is TGTGCCATTGCAACCAACTATGGCTACACCTTC.

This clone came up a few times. CDR3 DNA sequence: TGCGCCAGCAGCCCTGCAGGAGGGGACTACAATGAGCAGTTCTTC. It is translated as CASSPAGGDYNEQFF. The chain uses TRBV4-3 and TRBJ2-1; possible D gene TRBD2, 6 bases. With 4 bases removed from V and 3 bases from J, the gap between germline ends came to 13 bases. The CDR3 spans 15 residues. Germline V lookup: CDR1 LGHNA, CDR2 YSLEER.